This is a list of T cell receptor beta chains from one sample in a study of cytomegalovirus exposure and HLA in healthy donors. TCRdb keeps only in-frame clones here, not all; method: immunoSEQ multiplex PCR. Of about 120,000 clones in the sample, approximately 72% were seen once. The sequenced sample was PBMCs. The receptors derive from a man aged 18 to 35 in good health and CMV-seronegative. Both conserved end residues are part of each CDR3. The D gene is left open where the match is weak. Only some rows state a clone size, as once, few, many or a class for expanded clones.

16	NA	TRBD1	TRBV6-5	TRBJ2-3	CASSYFRGQGTDTQYF	TGTGCCAGCAGTTACTTCAGGGGACAGGGCACAGATACGCAGTATTTT
14	few	NA	TRBV12-5	TRBJ2-2	CASGRDTNTGELFF	TGTGCTAGTGGCCGGGACACTAACACCGGGGAGCTGTTTTTT
14	few	NA	TRBV7-8	TRBJ2-7	CASSPLGLSYEQYF	TGTGCCAGCAGCCCTTTGGGACTGTCTTACGAGCAGTACTTC
14	NA	TRBD1	TRBV6-5	TRBJ1-5	CASSTGAHNQPQHF	TGTGCCAGCAGCACAGGGGCCCACAATCAGCCCCAGCATTTT
16	NA	TRBD2	TRBV18	TRBJ2-7	CASSPPRASGIYEQYF	TGTGCCAGCTCACCTCCGCGGGCTAGCGGTATCTACGAGCAGTACTTC
14	NA	TRBD1	TRBV7-3	TRBJ2-3	CASSPDRGADTQYF	TGTGCCAGCAGCCCCGACAGGGGAGCAGATACGCAGTATTTT
15	few	NA	TRBV19	TRBJ2-7	CASSIGRGSGYEQYF	TGTGCCAGTAGTATAGGAAGGGGATCAGGCTACGAGCAGTACTTC
13	NA	TRBD1	TRBV28	TRBJ2-6	CASSVGTALVLTF	TGTGCCAGCAGTGTTGGGACAGCCCTTGTCCTGACTTTC
13	NA	NA	TRBV2	TRBJ1-4	CASSVAGNEKLFF	TGTGCCAGCAGTGTGGCAGGGAATGAAAAACTGTTTTTT
14	NA	TRBD1	TRBV5-8	TRBJ1-2	CASSLTGVDYGYTF	TGTGCCAGCAGCTTAACAGGGGTTGACTATGGCTACACCTTC
13	NA	NA	TRBV30	TRBJ2-1	CAWSLSAYNEQFF	TGTGCCTGGAGTCTTAGCGCGTACAATGAGCAGTTCTTC
14	NA	NA	TRBV7-8	TRBJ2-7	CASSLVAGSYEQYF	TGTGCCAGCAGCTTAGTAGCCGGTTCCTACGAGCAGTACTTC
14	few	TRBD1	TRBV29-1	TRBJ2-2	CSVVRQGANGELFF	TGCAGCGTTGTAAGGCAGGGGGCGAACGGGGAGCTGTTTTTT
16	NA	TRBD1	TRBV7-2	TRBJ2-6	CASSGQGASGANVLTF	TGTGCCAGCAGCGGACAGGGGGCCTCTGGGGCCAACGTCCTGACTTTC
17	NA	TRBD2	TRBV7-7	TRBJ2-3	CASSLGGSGGPTDTQYF	TGTGCCAGCAGCTTAGGGGGTAGCGGGGGGCCCACAGATACGCAGTATTTT
17	NA	TRBD2	TRBV7-2	TRBJ2-3	CASSPQGSGGSTDTQYF	TGTGCCAGCAGCCCCCAGGGTAGCGGGGGATCCACAGATACGCAGTATTTT
14	few	NA	TRBV10-3	TRBJ1-2	CAISDSGPGNGYTF	TGTGCCATCAGTGATAGCGGGCCCGGAAATGGCTACACCTTC
13	NA	TRBD1	TRBV6-5	TRBJ2-3	CASKDRALDTQYF	TGTGCCAGCAAGGACAGGGCACTAGATACGCAGTATTTT
14	few	TRBD2	TRBV2	TRBJ2-2	CASMVLAGTGELFF	TGTGCCAGCATGGTACTAGCGGGCACCGGGGAGCTGTTTTTT
14	NA	TRBD2	TRBV13	TRBJ2-7	CASSARGGHYEQYF	TGTGCCAGCAGCGCGCGGGGGGGCCACTACGAGCAGTACTTC
14	NA	NA	TRBV11-2	TRBJ1-2	CASSLSARAGGYTF	TGTGCCAGCAGCTTATCCGCGAGGGCGGGTGGCTACACCTTC
16	NA	NA	TRBV30	TRBJ2-7	CAWSGNPGHPPYEQYF	TGTGCCTGGAGCGGAAATCCGGGACACCCCCCTTACGAGCAGTACTTC
17	NA	TRBD2	TRBV4-1	TRBJ2-2	CASRQGLAGGATGELFF	TGCGCCAGCCGCCAAGGGCTAGCGGGAGGAGCCACCGGGGAGCTGTTTTTT
13	few	NA	TRBV11-2	TRBJ1-4	CASSLDPRGKLFF	TGTGCCAGCAGCTTAGATCCAAGGGGGAAACTGTTTTTT
11	once	NA	TRBV30	TRBJ2-7	CAWSVGSKQYF	TGTGCCTGGAGTGTCGGTAGCAAGCAGTACTTC
13	NA	NA	TRBV27	TRBJ2-2	CASSSGHAGELFF	TGTGCCAGCAGTTCCGGACATGCCGGGGAGCTGTTTTTT
16	NA	TRBD2	TRBV27	TRBJ2-5	CASSLSVGRTRETQYF	TGTGCCAGCAGTTTATCTGTCGGGAGGACGCGAGAGACCCAGTACTTC
13	NA	TRBD2	TRBV10-2	TRBJ2-3	CASLGGRSDTQYF	TGCGCCAGCCTGGGCGGGAGGTCGGATACGCAGTATTTT
12	NA	NA	TRBV13	TRBJ2-7	CASSSNHYEQYF	TGTGCCAGCAGCTCCAATCACTACGAGCAGTACTTC
15	NA	TRBD2	TRBV29-1	TRBJ2-2	CSVEGGQGNTGELFF	TGCAGCGTTGAGGGAGGGCAGGGAAACACCGGGGAGCTGTTTTTT
13	once	NA	TRBV30	TRBJ1-5	CAWSHREGQPQHF	TGTGCCTGGAGTCACAGGGAAGGGCAGCCCCAGCATTTT
15	NA	NA	TRBV9	TRBJ2-3	CASSVGQPSTDTQYF	TGTGCCAGCAGCGTAGGACAGCCTAGCACAGATACGCAGTATTTT
16	NA	TRBD2	TRBV4-2	TRBJ2-7	CASTPSPSGGSYEQYF	TGTGCCAGCACCCCATCCCCCAGCGGGGGTTCCTACGAGCAGTACTTC
14	NA	TRBD2	TRBV9	TRBJ2-1	CASSPGTSAWEQFF	TGTGCCAGCAGCCCCGGGACTAGCGCTTGGGAGCAGTTCTTC